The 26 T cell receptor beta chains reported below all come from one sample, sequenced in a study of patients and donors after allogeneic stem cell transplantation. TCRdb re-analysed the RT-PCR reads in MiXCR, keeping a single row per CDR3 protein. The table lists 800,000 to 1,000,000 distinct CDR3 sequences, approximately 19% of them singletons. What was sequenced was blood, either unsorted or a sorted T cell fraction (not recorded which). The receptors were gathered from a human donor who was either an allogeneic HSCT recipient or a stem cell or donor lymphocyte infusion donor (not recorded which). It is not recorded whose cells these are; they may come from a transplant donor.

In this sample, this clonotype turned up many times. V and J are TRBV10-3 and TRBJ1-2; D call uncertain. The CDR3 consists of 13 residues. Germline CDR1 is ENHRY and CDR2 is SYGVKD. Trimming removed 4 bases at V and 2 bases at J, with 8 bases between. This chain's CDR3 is CAISGDPNYGYTF. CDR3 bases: TGTGCCATCAGTGGGGATCCCAACTATGGCTACACCTTC.

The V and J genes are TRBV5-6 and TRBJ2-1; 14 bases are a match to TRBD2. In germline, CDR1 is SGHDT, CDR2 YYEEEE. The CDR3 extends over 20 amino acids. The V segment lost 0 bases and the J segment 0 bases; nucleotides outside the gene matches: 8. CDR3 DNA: TGTGCCAGCAGCTTGGTCTACCGACTAGCGGGGGGGAGCTCCTACAATGAGCAGTTCTTC. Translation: CASSLVYRLAGGSSYNEQFF.

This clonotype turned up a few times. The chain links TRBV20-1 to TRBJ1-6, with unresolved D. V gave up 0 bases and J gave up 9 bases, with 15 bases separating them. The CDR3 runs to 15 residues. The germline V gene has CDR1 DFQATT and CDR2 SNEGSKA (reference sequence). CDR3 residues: CSARDMAHFGSPLHF. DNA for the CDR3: TGCAGTGCTAGAGACATGGCTCATTTCGGTTCACCCCTCCACTTT.

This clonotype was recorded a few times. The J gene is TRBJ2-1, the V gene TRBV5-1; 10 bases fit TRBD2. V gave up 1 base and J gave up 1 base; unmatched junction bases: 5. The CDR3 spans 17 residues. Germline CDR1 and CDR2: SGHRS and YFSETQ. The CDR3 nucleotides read TGCGCCAGCAGCTTGACTAGCGGGATAATTTCCTACAATGAGCAGTTCTTC. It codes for CASSLTSGIISYNEQFF.

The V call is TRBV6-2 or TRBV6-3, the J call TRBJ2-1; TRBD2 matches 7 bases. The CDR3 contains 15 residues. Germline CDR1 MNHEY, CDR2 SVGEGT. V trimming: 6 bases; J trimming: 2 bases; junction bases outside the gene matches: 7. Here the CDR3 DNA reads TGTGCCAGCAGGGGGGGGAAAAGTGCCTACAATGAGCAGTTCTTC. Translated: CASRGGKSAYNEQFF.

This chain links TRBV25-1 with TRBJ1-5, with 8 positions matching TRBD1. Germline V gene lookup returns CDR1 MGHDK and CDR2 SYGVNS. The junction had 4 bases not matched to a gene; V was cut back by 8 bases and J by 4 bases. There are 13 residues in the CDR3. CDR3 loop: CASEGTGNQPQHF. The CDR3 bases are TGTGCCAGCGAAGGGACAGGAAATCAGCCCCAGCATTTT. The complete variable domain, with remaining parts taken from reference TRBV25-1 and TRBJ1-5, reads EADIYQTPRYLVIGTGKKITLECSQTMGHDKMYWYQQDPGMELHLIHYSYGVNSTEKGDLSSESTVSRIRTEHFPLTLESARPSHTSQYLCASEGTGNQPQHFGDGTRLSIL.

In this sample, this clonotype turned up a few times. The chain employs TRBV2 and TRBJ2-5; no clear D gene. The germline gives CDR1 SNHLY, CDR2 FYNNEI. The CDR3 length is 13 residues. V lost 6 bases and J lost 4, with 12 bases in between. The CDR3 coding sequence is TGTGCCAGCAGCTCAGACCTACGAGAGACCCAGTACTTC. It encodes CASSSDLRETQYF.

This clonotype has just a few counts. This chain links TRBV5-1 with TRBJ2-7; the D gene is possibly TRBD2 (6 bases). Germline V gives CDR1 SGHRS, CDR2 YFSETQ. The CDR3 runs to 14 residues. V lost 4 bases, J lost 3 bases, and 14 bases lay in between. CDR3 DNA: TGCGCCAGCAGCCCGGGACTGGATTTCTACGAGCAGTACTTC. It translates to CASSPGLDFYEQYF.

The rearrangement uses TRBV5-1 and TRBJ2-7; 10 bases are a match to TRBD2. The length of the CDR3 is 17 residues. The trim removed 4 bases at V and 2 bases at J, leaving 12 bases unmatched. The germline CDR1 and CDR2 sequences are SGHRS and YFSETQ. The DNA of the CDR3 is TGCGCCAGCAGCCGAGAACGGACTAGCGGAAACACCTACGAGCAGTACTTC. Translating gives CASSRERTSGNTYEQYF.

CDR3 in DNA: TGTGCCAGCAGCCCGCAGCCGGGGGCGGCAAACATTCAGTACTTC. Its protein is CASSPQPGAANIQYF. The chain carries TRBV6-2 or TRBV6-3 and TRBJ2-4; the D call may be TRBD1 or TRBD2 (6 bases each). Trimming removed 6 bases from V and 6 bases from J, with 18 bases in between. CDR3 size: 15 residues. Germline V gene data show CDR1 as MNHEY and CDR2 as SVGEGT.

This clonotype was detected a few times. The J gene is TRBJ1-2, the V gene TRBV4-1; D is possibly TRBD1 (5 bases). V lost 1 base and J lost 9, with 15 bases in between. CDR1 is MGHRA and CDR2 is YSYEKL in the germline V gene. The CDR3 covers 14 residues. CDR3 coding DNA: TGCGCCAGCAGCCAAGTCCAGGACAAGACTAGCTACACCTTC. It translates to CASSQVQDKTSYTF.

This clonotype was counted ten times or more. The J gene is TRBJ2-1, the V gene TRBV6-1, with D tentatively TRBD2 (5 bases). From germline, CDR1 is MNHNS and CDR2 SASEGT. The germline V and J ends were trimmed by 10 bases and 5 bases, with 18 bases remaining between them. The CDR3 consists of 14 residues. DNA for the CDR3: TGTGCCACCCTGACACTAGGATCCCACAATGAGCAGTTCTTC. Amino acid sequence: CATLTLGSHNEQFF.

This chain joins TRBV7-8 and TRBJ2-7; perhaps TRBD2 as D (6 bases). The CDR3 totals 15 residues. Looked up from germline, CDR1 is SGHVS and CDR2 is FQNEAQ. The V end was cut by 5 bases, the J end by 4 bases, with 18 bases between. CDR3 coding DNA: TGTGCCAGCAGCCCCATAGCGGACCTTCAGTACGAGCAGTACTTC. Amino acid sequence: CASSPIADLQYEQYF.

The CDR3 sequence is CASSTTIRDLEAGTEAFF. As DNA, the CDR3 is TGTGCCAGCAGCACGACAATCCGGGACCTCGAGGCAGGCACTGAAGCTTTCTTT. The V call is TRBV21-1, the J call TRBJ1-1; the table's D gene call, TRBD1, was not cross checked with the DNA. TRBV21-1 is reported as a pseudogene. This CDR3 spans 18 amino acids.

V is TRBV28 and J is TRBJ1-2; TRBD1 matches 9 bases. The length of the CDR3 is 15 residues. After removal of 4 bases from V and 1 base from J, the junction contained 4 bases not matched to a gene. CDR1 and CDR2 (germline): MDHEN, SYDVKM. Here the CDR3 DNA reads TGTGCCAGCAGTTCGGGACAGGGCCTTAACTATGGCTACACCTTC. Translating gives CASSSGQGLNYGYTF.

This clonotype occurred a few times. CDR3 sequence reads: CSADPYEWADTQYF. CDR3 in DNA: TGCAGTGCTGACCCGTACGAGTGGGCAGATACGCAGTATTTT. The rearrangement uses TRBV20-1 and TRBJ2-3; no firm D call. The CDR3 is 14 residues long. Germline assignment: CDR1 DFQATT and CDR2 SNEGSKA (reference sequence). Trimming removed 5 bases from V and 4 bases from J, with 16 bases in between.

CDR3 amino acids: CASSLWAGTDEQYF. Here the CDR3 DNA reads TGTGCCAGCAGCTTATGGGCAGGGACTGACGAGCAGTACTTC. The rearrangement joins TRBV7-2 to TRBJ2-7; a possible D gene is TRBD2 (6 bases). Germline V gives CDR1 SGHTA, CDR2 FQGNSA. Trimming took off 2 bases at V and 5 bases at J, with 13 bases between the two ends. The CDR3 has 14 amino acids.

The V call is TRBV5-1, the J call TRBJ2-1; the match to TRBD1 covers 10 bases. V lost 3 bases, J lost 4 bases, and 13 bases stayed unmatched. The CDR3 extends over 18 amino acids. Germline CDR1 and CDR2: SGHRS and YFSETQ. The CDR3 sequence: CASSSPGQGFRGYNEQFF. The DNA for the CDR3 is TGCGCCAGCAGCTCGCCGGGACAGGGGTTCAGGGGATACAATGAGCAGTTCTTC. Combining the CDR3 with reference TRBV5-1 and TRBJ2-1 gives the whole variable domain KAGVTQTPRYLIKTRGQQVTLSCSPISGHRSVSWYQQTPGQGLQFLFEYFSETQRNKGNFPGRFSGRQFSNSRSEMNVSTLELGDSALYLCASSSPGQGFRGYNEQFFGPGTRLTVL.

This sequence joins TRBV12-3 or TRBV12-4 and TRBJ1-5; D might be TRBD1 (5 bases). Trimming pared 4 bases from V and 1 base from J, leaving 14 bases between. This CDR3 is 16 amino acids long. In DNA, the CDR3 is TGTGCCAGCAGTTCCGGGGGGGGGTTAAGCAATCAGCCCCAGCATTTT. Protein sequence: CASSSGGGLSNQPQHF.

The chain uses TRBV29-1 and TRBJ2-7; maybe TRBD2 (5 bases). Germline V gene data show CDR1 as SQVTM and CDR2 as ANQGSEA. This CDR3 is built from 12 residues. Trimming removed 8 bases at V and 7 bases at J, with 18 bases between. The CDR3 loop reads CSTEEDRREQYF. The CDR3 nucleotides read TGCAGCACGGAGGAGGATCGGAGGGAGCAGTACTTC.

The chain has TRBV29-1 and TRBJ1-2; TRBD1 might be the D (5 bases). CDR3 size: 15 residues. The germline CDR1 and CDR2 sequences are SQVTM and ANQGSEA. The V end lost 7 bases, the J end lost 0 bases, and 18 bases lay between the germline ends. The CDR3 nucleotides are TGCAGCGCAATACGGGGACCGCTCTCTAACTATGGCTACACCTTC. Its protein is CSAIRGPLSNYGYTF.

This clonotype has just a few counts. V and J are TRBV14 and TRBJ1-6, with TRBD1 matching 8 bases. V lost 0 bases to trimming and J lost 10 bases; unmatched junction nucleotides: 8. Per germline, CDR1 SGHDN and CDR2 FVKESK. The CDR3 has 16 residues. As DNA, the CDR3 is TGTGCCAGCAGCCAAGAGGCCGGGACAGGACGGTCACCCCTCCACTTT. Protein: CASSQEAGTGRSPLHF.

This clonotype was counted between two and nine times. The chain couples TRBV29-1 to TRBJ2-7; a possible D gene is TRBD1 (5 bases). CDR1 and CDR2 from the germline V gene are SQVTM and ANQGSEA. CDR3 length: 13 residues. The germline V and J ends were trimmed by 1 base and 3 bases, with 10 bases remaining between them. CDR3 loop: CSVEVDRNYEQYF. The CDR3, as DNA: TGCAGCGTTGAAGTCGACAGAAACTACGAGCAGTACTTC.

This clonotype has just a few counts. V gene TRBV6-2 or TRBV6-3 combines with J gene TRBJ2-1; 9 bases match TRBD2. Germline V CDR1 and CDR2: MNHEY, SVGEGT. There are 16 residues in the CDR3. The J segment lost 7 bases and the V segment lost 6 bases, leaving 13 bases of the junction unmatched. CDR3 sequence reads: CASRSPGLASRNEQFF. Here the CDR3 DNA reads TGTGCCAGCAGGTCCCCGGGACTAGCTTCCAGGAATGAGCAGTTCTTC.

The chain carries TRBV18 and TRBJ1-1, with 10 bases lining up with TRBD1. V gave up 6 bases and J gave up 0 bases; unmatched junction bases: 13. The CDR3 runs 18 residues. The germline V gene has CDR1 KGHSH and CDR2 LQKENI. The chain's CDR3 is CASSSRPGTGVMNTEAFF. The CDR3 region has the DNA TGTGCCAGCTCTTCGCGCCCCGGGACAGGGGTTATGAACACTGAAGCTTTCTTT.

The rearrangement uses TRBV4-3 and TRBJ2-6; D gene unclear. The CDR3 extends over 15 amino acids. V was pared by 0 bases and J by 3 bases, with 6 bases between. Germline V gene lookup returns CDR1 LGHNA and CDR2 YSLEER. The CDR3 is CASSQDRVGANVLTF. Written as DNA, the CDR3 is TGCGCCAGCAGCCAAGACCGGGTTGGGGCCAACGTCCTGACTTTC.